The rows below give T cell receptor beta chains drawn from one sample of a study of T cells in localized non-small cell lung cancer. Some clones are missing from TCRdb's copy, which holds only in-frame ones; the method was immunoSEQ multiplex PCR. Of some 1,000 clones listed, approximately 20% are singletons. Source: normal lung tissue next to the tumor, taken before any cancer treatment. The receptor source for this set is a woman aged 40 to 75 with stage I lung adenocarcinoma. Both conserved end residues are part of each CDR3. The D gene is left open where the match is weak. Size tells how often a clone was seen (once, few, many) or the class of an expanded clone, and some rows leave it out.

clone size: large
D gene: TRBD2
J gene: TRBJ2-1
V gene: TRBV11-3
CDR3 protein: CASSSRTPSGGAGNEQFF
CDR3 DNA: TGTGCCAGCAGCTCCAGAACCCCTAGCGGGGGGGCCGGGAATGAGCAGTTCTTC

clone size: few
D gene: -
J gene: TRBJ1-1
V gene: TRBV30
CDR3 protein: CAWSTGMGITEAFF
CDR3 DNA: TGTGCCTGGAGTACAGGGATGGGGATCACTGAAGCTTTCTTT

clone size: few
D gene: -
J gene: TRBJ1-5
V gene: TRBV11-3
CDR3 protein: CASSLELADNQPQHF
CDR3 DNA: TGTGCCAGCAGCTTAGAGTTGGCAGACAATCAGCCCCAGCATTTT

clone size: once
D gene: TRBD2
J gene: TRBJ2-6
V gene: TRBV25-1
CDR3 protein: CASSGRGTAVSGANVLTF
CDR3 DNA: TGTGCCAGCAGTGGGCGGGGGACCGCCGTCTCTGGGGCCAACGTCCTGACTTTC

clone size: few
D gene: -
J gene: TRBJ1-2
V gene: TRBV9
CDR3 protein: CASSDLGHPGYGYTF
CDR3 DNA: TGTGCCAGCAGTGATTTGGGACACCCGGGGTATGGCTACACCTTC

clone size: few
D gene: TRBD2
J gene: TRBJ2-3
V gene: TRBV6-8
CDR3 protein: CASSYSGLAGGDTQYF
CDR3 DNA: TGTGCCAGCAGTTACTCAGGGTTAGCGGGAGGAGATACGCAGTATTTT

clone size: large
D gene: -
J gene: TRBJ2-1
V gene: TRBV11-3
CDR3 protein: CASSFVRGANEQFF
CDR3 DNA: TGTGCCAGCAGCTTTGTTAGAGGGGCCAATGAGCAGTTCTTC

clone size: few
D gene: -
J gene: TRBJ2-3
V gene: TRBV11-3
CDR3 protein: CASFRGSGYTDTQYF
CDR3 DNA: TGTGCCAGCTTTAGAGGTAGCGGCTACACAGATACGCAGTATTTT

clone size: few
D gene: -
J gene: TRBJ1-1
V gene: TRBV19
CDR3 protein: CATGEDRNTEAFF
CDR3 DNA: TGTGCCACGGGGGAGGACAGGAACACTGAAGCTTTCTTT

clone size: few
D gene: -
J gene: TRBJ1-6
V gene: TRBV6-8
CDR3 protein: CASSPTTRSPLHF
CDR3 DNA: TGTGCCAGCAGCCCTACGACAAGATCACCCCTCCACTTT

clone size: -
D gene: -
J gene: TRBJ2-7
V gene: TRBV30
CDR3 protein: CAYKWGAGYEQYF
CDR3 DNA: TGTGCCTATAAGTGGGGGGCAGGGTACGAGCAGTACTTC

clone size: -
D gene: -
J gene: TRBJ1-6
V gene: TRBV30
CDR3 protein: CAWRGGRYNSPLHF
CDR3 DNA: TGTGCCTGGAGGGGGGGCCGGTATAATTCACCCCTCCACTTT

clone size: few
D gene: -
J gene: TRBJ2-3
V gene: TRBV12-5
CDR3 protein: CASTQGGVSTSTDTQYF
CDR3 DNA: TGTGCCAGCACCCAAGGCGGGGTCTCAACTAGCACAGATACGCAGTATTTT

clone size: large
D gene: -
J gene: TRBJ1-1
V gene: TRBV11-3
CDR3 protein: CASSSLWGSNTEAFF
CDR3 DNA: TGTGCCAGCAGCAGCCTTTGGGGCTCGAACACTGAAGCTTTCTTT

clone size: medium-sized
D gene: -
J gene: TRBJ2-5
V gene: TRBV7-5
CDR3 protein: CASSLGDRGLQETQYF
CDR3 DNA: TGTGCCAGCAGCTTAGGTGACAGGGGCCTTCAAGAGACCCAGTACTTC

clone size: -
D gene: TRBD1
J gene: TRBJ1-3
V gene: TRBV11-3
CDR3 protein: CASSFRQGSGNTIYF
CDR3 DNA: TGTGCCAGCAGCTTCAGACAGGGTAGTGGAAACACCATATATTTT

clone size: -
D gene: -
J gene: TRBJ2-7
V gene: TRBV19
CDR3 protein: CASSIAARGGLAEQYF
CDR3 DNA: TGTGCCAGTAGTATTGCCGCCAGGGGCGGGCTCGCCGAGCAGTACTTC

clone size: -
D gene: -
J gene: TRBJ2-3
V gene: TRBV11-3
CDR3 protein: CASSLSSGSDTQYF
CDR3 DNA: TGTGCCAGCAGCTTAAGTTCGGGTTCAGATACGCAGTATTTT